What follows are 32 T cell receptor beta chains derived from one specimen sequenced in a study of beta chain features in type 1 diabetes. What was sequenced were expressed TCRB transcripts, since all of the isolated RNA had been reverse transcribed. This table comes from immunoSEQ multiplex PCR, and its TCRdb copy is limited to in-frame clones, with some not included. The sample records about 370,000 clones, about 14% being singletons. Sequenced: naive CD4+ T cells from blood. The receptors were gathered from a woman younger than 30 in good health.

The chain links TRBV20-1 to TRBJ2-3; D unresolved. The CDR3 length is 11 residues. The V gene lost 6 bases and the J gene lost 0 bases, with 4 bases spanning the gap. Germline V lookup: CDR1 DFQATT, CDR2 SNEGSKA (reference sequence). The CDR3 is CSALSTDTQYF. The CDR3 DNA follows: TGCAGTGCCCTCAGCACAGATACGCAGTATTTT.

V usage is TRBV7-2 and J usage is TRBJ1-1, with D uncertain. The CDR3 contains 13 residues. Germline CDR1 SGHTA, CDR2 FQGNSA. Trimming took off 3 bases at V and 4 bases at J, with 9 bases between the two ends. The CDR3 is CASSLGGPTEAFF. The CDR3 nucleotides are TGTGCCAGCAGCTTGGGAGGACCCACTGAAGCTTTCTTT.

This chain uses TRBV23-1 with TRBJ2-7, with 7 bases that match TRBD1. TRBV23-1 is labeled an ORF, and its function is uncertain. The CDR3 is 17 residues long. With 6 bases clipped from V and 2 bases from J, the junction kept 16 bases outside the gene matches. In nucleotides, the CDR3 is TGCGCCAGCAGCACAAACGCCGGGACAGAGGCACCCTACGAGCAGTACTTC. This codes for CASSTNAGTEAPYEQYF.

The V gene is TRBV27, the J gene TRBJ1-1; D ambiguous. Trimming took 2 bases from V and 0 from J, leaving 10 bases between them. The CDR3 is made up of 15 amino acids. CDR1 is MNHEY, CDR2 SMNVEV, per germline (reference sequence). Written as DNA, the CDR3 is TGTGCCAGCAGTTTAACCCCGGGAATGAACACTGAAGCTTTCTTT. This encodes CASSLTPGMNTEAFF.

The chain uses TRBV5-1 and TRBJ2-3; 11 nucleotides line up with TRBD1. Trimming took 0 bases from V and 7 from J; bases not matched to a gene: 4. The CDR3 extends over 15 amino acids. Germline values: CDR1 SGHRS, CDR2 YFSETQ. The CDR3 sequence is CASSLDGQGANTQYF. Here the CDR3 DNA reads TGCGCCAGCAGCTTGGATGGACAGGGGGCGAATACGCAGTATTTT.

This clone occurred a few times. The CDR3 DNA is TGTGCCAGCTCACCGACCGGGACATTGAACACTGAAGCTTTCTTT. It encodes CASSPTGTLNTEAFF. The V call is TRBV18, the J call TRBJ1-1; D is possibly TRBD1 (6 bases). The V and J ends lost 3 bases and 0 bases respectively, with 11 bases between them. There are 15 residues in the CDR3. The germline V gene encodes CDR1 KGHSH and CDR2 LQKENI. Filled out from reference TRBV18 and TRBJ1-1, the complete variable domain reads NAGVMQNPRHLVRRRGQEARLRCSPMKGHSHVYWYRQLPEEGLKFMVYLQKENIIDESGMPKERFSAEFPKEGPSILRIQQVVRGDSAAYFCASSPTGTLNTEAFFGQGTRLTVV.

This clone was observed a single time. The V gene is TRBV28, the J gene TRBJ2-1, with 12 bases identical to TRBD2. CDR1 is MDHEN and CDR2 is SYDVKM in the germline V gene. After removal of 4 bases from V and 3 bases from J, the junction contained 13 bases not matched to a gene. The length of the CDR3 is 19 residues. The CDR3 DNA reads as TGTGCCAGCAGTTCCTCACCCCTAGCGGGAGGGCCGGGCTACAATGAGCAGTTCTTC. It yields the protein CASSSSPLAGGPGYNEQFF.

J is TRBJ2-3 and V is TRBV19; a possible D gene is TRBD2 (5 bases). Germline V CDR1 and CDR2: LNHDA, SQIVND (reference sequence). V lost 3 bases to trimming and J lost 4 bases, with 11 bases between them. The CDR3 is 14 amino acids. CDR3 sequence reads: CASSIPNSADTQYF. The CDR3 DNA follows: TGTGCCAGTAGTATCCCAAATAGCGCAGATACGCAGTATTTT.

This clone occurred a few times. This sequence joins TRBV19 and TRBJ2-1; 8 nucleotides align to TRBD2. Germline values: CDR1 LNHDA, CDR2 SQIVND (reference sequence). V lost 0 bases, J lost 6 bases, and 7 bases stayed unmatched. The CDR3 is made up of 16 amino acids. CDR3 DNA sequence: TGTGCCAGTAGTATAGATCGAAGCGGGAGAGCCAATGAGCAGTTCTTC. Amino acids: CASSIDRSGRANEQFF. Complete variable domain (other parts from reference TRBV19 and TRBJ2-1): DGGITQSPKYLFRKEGQNVTLSCEQNLNHDAMYWYRQDPGQGLRLIYYSQIVNDFQKGDIAEGYSVSREKKESFPLTVTSAQKNPTAFYLCASSIDRSGRANEQFFGPGTRLTVL.

This clone was seen only a few times. The V and J genes are TRBV28 and TRBJ2-5; D not certain. CDR3 length equals 12 residues. Trimming left V 5 bases short and J 5 bases short, with 9 bases between. CDR1 MDHEN and CDR2 SYDVKM come from the germline V gene. DNA of the CDR3: TGTGCCAGCAGTACCCAGTTGGAGACCCAGTACTTC. Translated, it gives CASSTQLETQYF.

This rearrangement joins TRBV30 to TRBJ2-7, with a tentative D call TRBD1 (5 bases). V was clipped by 1 base and J by 5 bases, with 12 bases between them. CDR1 is GTSNPN and CDR2 is SVGIG in the germline V gene (reference sequence). The CDR3 runs to 13 residues. The CDR3 here is CAWSAGRVDEQYF. In DNA form, the CDR3 reads TGTGCCTGGAGTGCGGGCAGGGTGGACGAGCAGTACTTC.

This chain uses TRBV30 with TRBJ1-4; D ambiguous. V lost 3 bases to trimming and J lost 8 bases, with 16 bases between them. From germline, CDR1 is GTSNPN and CDR2 SVGIG (reference sequence). This CDR3 comprises 14 residues. CDR3 nucleotide sequence: TGTGCCTGGAGGCTGGGGAGGTCCCGAGAAAAACTGTTTTTT. It translates to CAWRLGRSREKLFF.

This chain uses TRBV2 with TRBJ1-1, with unresolved D. This CDR3 contains 13 residues. Trimming pared 5 bases from V and 7 bases from J, leaving 14 bases between. Germline CDR1 SNHLY, CDR2 FYNNEI. The CDR3 loop is CASSLVSTGEAFF. The CDR3 DNA is TGTGCCAGCAGTCTTGTATCGACGGGTGAAGCTTTCTTT.

V is TRBV7-2 and J is TRBJ2-3; TRBD2 matches 11 bases. The V segment lost 5 bases and the J segment 10 bases; nucleotides outside the gene matches: 8. Germline CDR1 is SGHTA and CDR2 is FQGNSA. This CDR3 region has 14 residues. The CDR3 loop reads CASSVLAGETAQYF. CDR3 nucleotides: TGTGCCAGCAGCGTACTAGCGGGAGAGACAGCGCAGTATTTT.

This chain connects TRBV28 to TRBJ2-1; 8 positions match TRBD1. Germline CDR1 and CDR2: MDHEN and SYDVKM. Trimming took 2 bases from V and 6 from J; bases not matched to a gene: 9. This CDR3 is 16 amino acids long. CDR3 bases: TGTGCCAGCAGTTTAGGCGGGACAGGCCGATTCAATGAGCAGTTCTTC. This encodes CASSLGGTGRFNEQFF.

This clone was recorded a few times. The genes are TRBV7-9 and TRBJ2-3, with D unresolved. V lost 10 bases, J lost 2 bases, and 16 bases lay in between. CDR3 length equals 14 residues. Germline V gene lookup returns CDR1 SEHNR and CDR2 FQNEAQ (reference sequence). The CDR3 protein is CATHGAVITDTQYF. CDR3 nucleotide sequence: TGTGCCACCCACGGTGCGGTTATCACAGATACGCAGTATTTT.

This clone was seen a few times. This rearrangement joins TRBV7-9 to TRBJ2-2, with a weak D call TRBD2 (5 bases). The CDR3 covers 14 residues. Looked up from germline, CDR1 is SEHNR and CDR2 is FQNEAQ (reference sequence). Between the trimmed V and J ends, which lost 5 bases and 3 bases, there was a span of 10 bases. CDR3 region: CASSPGGDTGELFF. CDR3 nucleotides: TGTGCCAGCAGCCCCGGAGGTGACACCGGGGAGCTGTTTTTT.

J is TRBJ2-7 and V is TRBV20-1; D might be TRBD2 (6 bases). The germline V and J ends were trimmed by 6 bases and 6 bases, with 12 bases remaining between them. The V gene's germline CDR1 is DFQATT and CDR2 SNEGSKA (reference sequence). The CDR3 consists of 11 residues. The CDR3 loop is CSARDSREQYF. The CDR3 DNA is TGCAGTGCGCGGGACTCGCGCGAGCAGTACTTC.

This clone was counted between two and nine times. The chain is built from TRBV28 and TRBJ1-2, with TRBD1 identical over 7 bases. The V segment lost 5 bases and the J segment 8 bases; nucleotides outside the gene matches: 14. CDR3 length: 15 amino acids. Germline lookup yields CDR1 MDHEN and CDR2 SYDVKM. In DNA form, the CDR3 reads TGTGCCAGCAGTCCCCCGGACAGGCCTGAGAGGGGCTACACCTTC. It translates to CASSPPDRPERGYTF.

This chain uses TRBV30 with TRBJ2-1; unclear D gene. Per the germline V gene, CDR1 is GTSNPN and CDR2 is SVGIG (reference sequence). CDR3 size: 13 residues. The V and J ends lost 0 bases and 5 bases respectively, with 8 bases between them. CDR3 coding DNA: TGTGCCTGGAGTGTACGACTCCACAATGAGCAGTTCTTC. It is translated as CAWSVRLHNEQFF.

Only a few counts were recorded for this clone. This chain joins TRBV2 and TRBJ2-7; D might be TRBD1 (6 bases). Trimming took off 6 bases at V and 3 bases at J, with 15 bases between the two ends. Germline V gene lookup returns CDR1 SNHLY and CDR2 FYNNEI. This CDR3 is built from 14 residues. For the CDR3, the DNA is TGTGCCAGCAGCCCGACAGGTAGTAGCTACGAGCAGTACTTC. Protein product: CASSPTGSSYEQYF.

Here the CDR3 DNA reads TGCGCCAGCAGCTCTTACAGGAGTCCCTACGAGCAGTACTTC. It specifies CASSSYRSPYEQYF. The chain carries TRBV5-1 and TRBJ2-7; D perhaps matches TRBD1 (5 bases). The germline V and J ends were trimmed by 3 bases and 2 bases, with 12 bases remaining between them. The CDR3 loop spans 14 amino acids. CDR1 SGHRS and CDR2 YFSETQ come from the germline V gene.

V is TRBV7-2 and J is TRBJ2-7; 12 bases are shared with TRBD2. V shed 4 bases, J shed 7 bases, and the junction held 8 bases outside the gene matches. The CDR3 is 15 amino acids. The germline CDR1 and CDR2 sequences are SGHTA and FQGNSA. The chain's CDR3 is CASSSRLAGDREQYF. The CDR3 DNA is TGTGCCAGCAGCTCACGACTAGCGGGAGATCGAGAGCAGTACTTC.

This clone has only a few counts. The same CDR3 can be traced to other DNA sequences in this sample. The J gene is TRBJ2-5, the V gene TRBV7-2; D is perhaps TRBD2 (6 bases). Germline-derived CDR1 and CDR2 are SGHTA and FQGNSA. The CDR3 has 15 residues. V lost 1 base and J 5 bases, leaving 14 bases between the germline ends. In DNA, the CDR3 is TGTGCCAGCAGCTTAGGGGGCGGGATGGGGGAGACCCAGTACTTC. Amino acid sequence: CASSLGGGMGETQYF.

There are a few counts of this clone. The chain is built from TRBV7-2 and TRBJ1-1, with D unclear. Between the trimmed V and J ends, which lost 2 bases and 5 bases, there was a span of 9 bases. Looked up from germline, CDR1 is SGHTA and CDR2 is FQGNSA. This CDR3 is 13 amino acids long. This chain's CDR3 is CASSLMAQTEAFF. The CDR3 nucleotides read TGTGCCAGCAGCTTAATGGCCCAGACTGAAGCTTTCTTT. The full variable domain, completed using reference TRBV7-2 and TRBJ1-1, is GAGVSQSPSNKVTEKGKDVELRCDPISGHTALYWYRQSLGQGLEFLIYFQGNSAPDKSGLPSDRFSAERTGGSVSTLTIQRTQQEDSAVYLCASSLMAQTEAFFGQGTRLTVV.

The gene calls are TRBV11-2 and TRBJ2-5, with 10 bases that match TRBD1. Germline CDR1 is SGHAT and CDR2 is FQNNGV. Germline trimming cut 5 bases from V and 4 bases from J; bases unmatched to any gene: 10. The CDR3 contains 16 residues. The CDR3 coding sequence is TGTGCCAGCAGCCACGACAGGGGGCAACGGGGAGAGACCCAGTACTTC. This sequence encodes CASSHDRGQRGETQYF.

This sequence joins TRBV28 and TRBJ2-5; TRBD1 agrees at 8 bases. The CDR3 is made up of 13 amino acids. Germline lookup yields CDR1 MDHEN and CDR2 SYDVKM. The CDR3 loop reads CAHKRQGAETQYF. The CDR3 coding sequence is TGTGCTCATAAGCGGCAGGGGGCAGAGACCCAGTACTTC.

V gene TRBV9 combines with J gene TRBJ2-4; tentatively, D is TRBD1 (6 bases). Germline lookup yields CDR1 SGDLS and CDR2 YYNGEE. V was trimmed by 4 bases and J by 7 bases, leaving 18 bases between them. This CDR3 spans 15 amino acids. The CDR3 coding sequence is TGTGCCAGCAGCAACCCACAGGGTCTCGAGAACATTCAGTACTTC. It translates to CASSNPQGLENIQYF.

This clone was counted a few times. V and J are TRBV12-5 and TRBJ2-7; D is unresolved. Germline V gene sequence: CDR1 LGHNT, CDR2 FRNRAP. With 3 bases removed from V and 5 bases from J, the gap between germline ends came to 14 bases. The CDR3 runs 14 residues. In nucleotides, the CDR3 is TGTGCTAGTGGTTTCTCGCTCGACATTAACGAGCAGTACTTC. Translating it yields CASGFSLDINEQYF.

The rearrangement joins TRBV28 to TRBJ2-7, with D tentatively TRBD2 (6 bases). This CDR3 region has 15 residues. Trimming shortened V by 8 bases and J by 2 bases, and 19 bases separated the two germline ends. In germline, CDR1 is MDHEN, CDR2 SYDVKM. The CDR3 DNA reads as TGTGCCAGCCTCTCTCTAGTCGGGGGTCCCTACGAGCAGTACTTC. This gives the protein CASLSLVGGPYEQYF.

The V and J genes are TRBV7-2 and TRBJ2-1; TRBD2 matches at 12 bases. Germline lookup yields CDR1 SGHTA and CDR2 FQGNSA. This CDR3 contains 19 residues. J lost 1 base, V lost 7 bases, and 14 bases had no gene match. CDR3 sequence: CASNLYPSGRAGSYNEQFF. Here the CDR3 DNA reads TGTGCCAGCAACCTCTATCCTAGCGGGAGGGCCGGGTCCTACAATGAGCAGTTCTTC.

The chain links TRBV6-5 to TRBJ2-5; 7 positions match TRBD1. The CDR3 loop spans 16 amino acids. Germline CDR1 MNHEY, CDR2 SVGAGI. J gave up 5 bases and V 3 bases, and 12 bases lay outside the gene matches. CDR3 in amino acids: CASSYGRGRLRETQYF. The DNA for the CDR3 is TGTGCCAGCAGTTATGGTAGGGGGCGTTTAAGGGAGACCCAGTACTTC.